Sequencing of this T cell receptor beta chain was carried out in a study of T cell changes during pregnancy in multiple sclerosis. Clones were read by immunoSEQ multiplex PCR, and TCRdb kept only the in-frame ones, dropping some. Of fewer than 90,000 clones in the sample, about 90% are singletons; the top ten hold 0.65% to 1%. Germline CDR1 SEHNR, CDR2 FQNEAQ (reference sequence). This CDR3 region has 15 residues. J lost 4 bases, V lost 3 bases, and 4 bases had no gene match. The chain has TRBV7-9 and TRBJ2-1; TRBD2 matches at 9 bases. This receptor was obtained from a female donor with multiple sclerosis, enrolled in a pregnancy study. This material consisted of peripheral blood, taken in the second trimester of pregnancy. The CDR3 nucleotides read TGTGCCAGCAGCTTTGGCGGGGGGGGTTACAATGAGCAGTTCTTC. This sequence encodes CASSFGGGGYNEQFF.